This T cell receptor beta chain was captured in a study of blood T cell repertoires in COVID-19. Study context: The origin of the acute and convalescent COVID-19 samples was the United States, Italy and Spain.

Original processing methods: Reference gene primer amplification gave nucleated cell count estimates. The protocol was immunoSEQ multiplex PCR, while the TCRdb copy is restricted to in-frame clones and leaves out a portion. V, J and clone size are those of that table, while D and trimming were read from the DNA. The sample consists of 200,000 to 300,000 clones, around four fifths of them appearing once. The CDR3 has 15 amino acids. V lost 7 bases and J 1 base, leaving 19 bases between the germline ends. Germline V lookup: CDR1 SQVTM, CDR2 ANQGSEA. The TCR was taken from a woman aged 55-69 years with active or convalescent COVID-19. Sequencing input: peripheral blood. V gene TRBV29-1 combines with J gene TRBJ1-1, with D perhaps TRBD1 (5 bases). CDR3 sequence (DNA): TGCAGCGCCCTTAAAACTGGGGCTGGGAACACTGAAGCTTTCTTT. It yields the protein CSALKTGAGNTEAFF.